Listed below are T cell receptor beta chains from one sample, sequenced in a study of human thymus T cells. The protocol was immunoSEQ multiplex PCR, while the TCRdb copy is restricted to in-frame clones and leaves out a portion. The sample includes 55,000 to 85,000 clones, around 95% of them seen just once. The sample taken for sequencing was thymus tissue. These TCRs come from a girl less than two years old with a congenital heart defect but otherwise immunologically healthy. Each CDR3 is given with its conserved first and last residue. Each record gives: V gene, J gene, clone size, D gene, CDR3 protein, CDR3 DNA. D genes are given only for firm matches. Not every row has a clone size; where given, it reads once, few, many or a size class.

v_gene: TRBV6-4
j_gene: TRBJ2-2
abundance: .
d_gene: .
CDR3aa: CASSLHTGELFF
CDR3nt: TGTGCCAGCAGTCTTCACACCGGGGAGCTGTTTTTT

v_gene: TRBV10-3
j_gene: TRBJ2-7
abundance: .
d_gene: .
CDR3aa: CAISESPHPNAYEQYF
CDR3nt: TGTGCCATCAGTGAGTCGCCCCACCCTAACGCATACGAGCAGTACTTC

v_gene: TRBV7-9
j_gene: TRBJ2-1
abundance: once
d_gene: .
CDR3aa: CASSPGTAEFF
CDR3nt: TGTGCCAGCAGCCCCGGCACCGCGGAGTTCTTC

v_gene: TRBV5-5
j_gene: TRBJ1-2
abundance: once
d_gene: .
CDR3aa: CASSCRESNYGYTF
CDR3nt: TGTGCCAGCAGCTGCAGGGAGAGTAACTATGGCTACACCTTC

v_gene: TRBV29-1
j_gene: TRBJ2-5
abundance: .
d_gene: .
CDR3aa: CSVGQPVETQYF
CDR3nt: TGCAGCGTTGGGCAGCCGGTGGAGACCCAGTACTTC

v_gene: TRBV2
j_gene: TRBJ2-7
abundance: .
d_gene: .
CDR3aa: CAVGRGSSYEQYF
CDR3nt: TGTGCCGTTGGTCGGGGAAGCTCCTACGAGCAGTACTTC

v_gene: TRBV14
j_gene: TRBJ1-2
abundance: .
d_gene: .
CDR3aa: CASSLKTGDGYTF
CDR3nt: TGTGCCAGCAGCCTAAAAACCGGGGATGGCTACACCTTC

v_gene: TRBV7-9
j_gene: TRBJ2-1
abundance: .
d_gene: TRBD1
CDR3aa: CASRHDRGNEQFF
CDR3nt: TGTGCCAGCAGACATGACAGGGGAAATGAGCAGTTCTTC

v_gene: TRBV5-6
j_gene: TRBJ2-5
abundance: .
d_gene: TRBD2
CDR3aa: CASSASGREGQETQYF
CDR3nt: TGTGCCAGCAGCGCGTCAGGGCGGGAGGGCCAGGAGACCCAGTACTTC

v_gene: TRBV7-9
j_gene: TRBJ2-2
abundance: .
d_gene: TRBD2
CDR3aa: CASSLGLAGGPNGELFF
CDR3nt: TGTGCCAGCAGCTTAGGACTAGCGGGAGGGCCAAACGGGGAGCTGTTTTTT

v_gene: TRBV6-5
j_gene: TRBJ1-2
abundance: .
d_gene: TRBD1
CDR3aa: CASSPQGDYGYTF
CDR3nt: TGTGCCAGCAGTCCTCAGGGGGACTATGGCTACACCTTC

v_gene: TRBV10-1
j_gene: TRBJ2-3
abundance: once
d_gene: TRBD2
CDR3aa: CASSETSGASTDTQYF
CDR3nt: TGCGCCAGCAGTGAGACTAGCGGGGCTAGCACAGATACGCAGTATTTT

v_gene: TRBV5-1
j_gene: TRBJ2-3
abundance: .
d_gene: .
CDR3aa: CASSSWGRTDTQYF
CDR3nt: TGCGCCAGCAGCTCCTGGGGACGGACAGATACGCAGTATTTT

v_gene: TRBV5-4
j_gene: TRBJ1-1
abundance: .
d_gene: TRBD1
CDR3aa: CASTQTGKAEAFF
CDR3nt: TGTGCCAGCACGCAGACAGGGAAGGCTGAAGCTTTCTTT

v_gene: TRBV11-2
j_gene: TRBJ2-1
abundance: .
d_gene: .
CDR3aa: CASSLSMRRSSGDEQFF
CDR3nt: TGTGCCAGCAGCTTATCGATGCGACGAAGCTCTGGCGATGAGCAGTTCTTC

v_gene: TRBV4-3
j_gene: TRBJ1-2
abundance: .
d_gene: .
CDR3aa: CASSPLNVGTALYGYTF
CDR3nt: TGCGCCAGCAGCCCGCTAAACGTCGGGACGGCCCTCTATGGCTACACCTTC

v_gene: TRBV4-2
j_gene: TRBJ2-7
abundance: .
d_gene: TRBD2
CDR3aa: CASSHHPWGREARTPSYEQYF
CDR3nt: TGTGCCAGCAGCCACCACCCGTGGGGACGGGAGGCCAGGACCCCCTCCTACGAGCAGTACTTC

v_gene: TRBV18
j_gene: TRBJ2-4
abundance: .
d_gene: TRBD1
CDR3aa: CASSPTRQGYQYF
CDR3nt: TGTGCCAGCTCACCGACTAGACAGGGGTATCAGTACTTC

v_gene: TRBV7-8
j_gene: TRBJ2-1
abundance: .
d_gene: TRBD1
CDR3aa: CASSYRQGKPYNEQFF
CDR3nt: TGTGCCAGCAGCTACCGACAGGGAAAGCCATACAATGAGCAGTTCTTC

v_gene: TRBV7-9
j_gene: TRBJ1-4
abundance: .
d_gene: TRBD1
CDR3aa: CASSLARSRDSYEKLFF
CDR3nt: TGTGCCAGCAGCTTAGCAAGGTCCCGGGACAGCTATGAAAAACTGTTTTTT

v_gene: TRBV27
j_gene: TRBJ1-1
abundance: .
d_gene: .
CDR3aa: CASSCQAARMNTEAFF
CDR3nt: TGTGCCAGCAGTTGCCAGGCCGCCCGCATGAACACTGAAGCTTTCTTT

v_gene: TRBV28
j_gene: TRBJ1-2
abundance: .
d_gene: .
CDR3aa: CASSSRGGGYTF
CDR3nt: TGTGCCAGCAGTTCAAGGGGGGGCGGCTACACCTTC

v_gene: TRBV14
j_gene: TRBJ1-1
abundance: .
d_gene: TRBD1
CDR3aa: CASWPGGSAEAFF
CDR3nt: TGTGCCAGCTGGCCAGGGGGTTCGGCTGAAGCTTTCTTT

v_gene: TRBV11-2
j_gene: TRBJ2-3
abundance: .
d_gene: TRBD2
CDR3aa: CASSLAPSGAGDTDTQYF
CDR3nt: TGTGCCAGCAGCTTAGCCCCGAGCGGAGCGGGAGACACAGATACGCAGTATTTT

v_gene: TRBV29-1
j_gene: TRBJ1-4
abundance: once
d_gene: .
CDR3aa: CSVAQGATNEKLFF
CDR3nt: TGCAGCGTGGCACAGGGAGCAACTAATGAAAAACTGTTTTTT

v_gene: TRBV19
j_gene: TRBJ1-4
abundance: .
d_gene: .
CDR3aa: CASSIGRAEKLFF
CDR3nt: TGTGCCAGTAGTATCGGGAGGGCTGAAAAACTGTTTTTT

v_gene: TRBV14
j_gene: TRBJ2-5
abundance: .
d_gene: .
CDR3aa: CASSQGNQGRVEETQYF
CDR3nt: TGTGCCAGCAGCCAAGGGAATCAAGGCAGGGTGGAAGAGACCCAGTACTTC

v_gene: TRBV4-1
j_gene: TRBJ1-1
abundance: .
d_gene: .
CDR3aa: CASSARQYQSRTEAFF
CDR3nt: TGCGCCAGCAGCGCCCGACAGTACCAATCCCGCACTGAAGCTTTCTTT

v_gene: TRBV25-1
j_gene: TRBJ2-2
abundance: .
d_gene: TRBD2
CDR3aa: CASAGLAGVGELFF
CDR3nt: TGTGCCAGCGCGGGACTAGCGGGAGTCGGGGAGCTGTTTTTT

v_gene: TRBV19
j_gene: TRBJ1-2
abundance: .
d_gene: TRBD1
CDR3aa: CASRGGQGAYYGYTF
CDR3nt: TGTGCCAGTAGAGGGGGACAGGGGGCGTACTATGGCTACACCTTC

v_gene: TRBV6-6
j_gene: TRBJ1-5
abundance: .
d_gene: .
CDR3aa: CASSYSNREGNQPQHF
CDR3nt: TGTGCCAGCAGTTACTCTAACAGGGAGGGCAATCAGCCCCAGCATTTT

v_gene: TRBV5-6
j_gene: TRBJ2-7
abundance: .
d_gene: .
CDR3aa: CASSYLSGIYEQYF
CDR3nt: TGTGCCAGCAGCTACCTAAGCGGCATCTACGAGCAGTACTTC

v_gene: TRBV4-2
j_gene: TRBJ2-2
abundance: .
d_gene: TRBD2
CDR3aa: CASSRVPSGRRGTGELFF
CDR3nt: TGTGCCAGCAGTCGGGTCCCTAGCGGGAGACGGGGTACCGGGGAGCTGTTTTTT

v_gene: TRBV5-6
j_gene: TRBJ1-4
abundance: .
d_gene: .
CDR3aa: CASSLARVWGNEKLFF
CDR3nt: TGTGCCAGCAGCTTGGCCAGGGTCTGGGGTAATGAAAAACTGTTTTTT

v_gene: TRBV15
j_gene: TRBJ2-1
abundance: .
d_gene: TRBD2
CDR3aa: CATSTSRVAGGRSSYNEQFF
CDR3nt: TGTGCCACCAGCACGAGTAGAGTTGCGGGAGGCCGGAGCTCCTACAATGAGCAGTTCTTC

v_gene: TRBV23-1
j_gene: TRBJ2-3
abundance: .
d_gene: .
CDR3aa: CASLADTQYF
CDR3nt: TGCGCCTCCCTGGCAGATACGCAGTATTTT

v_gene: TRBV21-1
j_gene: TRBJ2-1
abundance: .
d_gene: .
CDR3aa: CASSKGGTSGSNEQFF
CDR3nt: TGTGCCAGCAGCAAAGGGGGGACTAGCGGGAGTAATGAGCAGTTCTTC

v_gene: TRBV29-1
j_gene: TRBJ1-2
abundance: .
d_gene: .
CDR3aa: CSVGPSSGHGYTF
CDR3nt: TGCAGCGTTGGCCCCTCCAGTGGACATGGCTACACCTTC

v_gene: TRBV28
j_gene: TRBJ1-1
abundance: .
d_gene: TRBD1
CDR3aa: CASTDGTGGHTEAFF
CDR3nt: TGTGCCAGCACCGACGGGACAGGAGGGCACACTGAAGCTTTCTTT